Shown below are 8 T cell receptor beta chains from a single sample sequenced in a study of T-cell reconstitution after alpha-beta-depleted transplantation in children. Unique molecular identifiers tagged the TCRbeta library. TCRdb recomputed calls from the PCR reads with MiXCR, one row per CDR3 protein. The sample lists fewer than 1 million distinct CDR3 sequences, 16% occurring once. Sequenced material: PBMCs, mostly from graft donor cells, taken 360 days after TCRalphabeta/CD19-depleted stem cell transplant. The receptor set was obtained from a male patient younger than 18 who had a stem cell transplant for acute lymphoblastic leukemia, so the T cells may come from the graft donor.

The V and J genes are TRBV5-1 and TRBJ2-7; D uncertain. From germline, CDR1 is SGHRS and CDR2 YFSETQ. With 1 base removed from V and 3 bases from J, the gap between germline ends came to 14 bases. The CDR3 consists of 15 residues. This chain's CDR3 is CASSLLLGSFYEQYF. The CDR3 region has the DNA TGCGCCAGCAGCTTGCTGTTAGGAAGTTTCTACGAGCAGTACTTC.

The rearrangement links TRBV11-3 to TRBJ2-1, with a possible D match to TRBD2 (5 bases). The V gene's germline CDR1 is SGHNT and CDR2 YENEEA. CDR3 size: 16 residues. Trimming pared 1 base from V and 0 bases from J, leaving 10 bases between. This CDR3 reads CASSLGELSSYNEQFF. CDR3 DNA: TGTGCCAGCAGCTTAGGGGAGCTGAGCTCCTACAATGAGCAGTTCTTC.

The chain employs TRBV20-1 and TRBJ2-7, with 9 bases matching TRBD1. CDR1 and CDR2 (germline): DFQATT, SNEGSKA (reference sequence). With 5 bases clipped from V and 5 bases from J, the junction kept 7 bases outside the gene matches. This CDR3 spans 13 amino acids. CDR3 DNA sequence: TGCAGTGCTCCAAACGACAGGGGGGACGAGCAGTACTTC. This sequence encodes CSAPNDRGDEQYF.

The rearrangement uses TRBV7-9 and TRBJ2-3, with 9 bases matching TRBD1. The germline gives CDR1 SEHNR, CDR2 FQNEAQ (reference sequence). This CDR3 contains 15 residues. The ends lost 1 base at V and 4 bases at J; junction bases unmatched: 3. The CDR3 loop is CASSLEQGAADTQYF. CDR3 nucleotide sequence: TGTGCCAGCAGCTTAGAACAGGGGGCAGCAGATACGCAGTATTTT.

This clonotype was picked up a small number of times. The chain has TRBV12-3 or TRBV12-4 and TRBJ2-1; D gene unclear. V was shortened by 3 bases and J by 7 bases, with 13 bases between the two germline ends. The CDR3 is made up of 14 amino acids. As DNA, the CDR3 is TGTGCCAGCAGTTTGCGTGGTGTGAAGAATGAGCAGTTCTTC. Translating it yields CASSLRGVKNEQFF.

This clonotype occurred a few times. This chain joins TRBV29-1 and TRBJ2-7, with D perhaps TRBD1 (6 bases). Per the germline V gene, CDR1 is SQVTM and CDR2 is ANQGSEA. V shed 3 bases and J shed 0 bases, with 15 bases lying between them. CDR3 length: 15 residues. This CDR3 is CSVERRRGSSYEQYF. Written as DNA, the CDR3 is TGCAGCGTTGAGAGGCGCAGGGGCAGCTCCTACGAGCAGTACTTC.

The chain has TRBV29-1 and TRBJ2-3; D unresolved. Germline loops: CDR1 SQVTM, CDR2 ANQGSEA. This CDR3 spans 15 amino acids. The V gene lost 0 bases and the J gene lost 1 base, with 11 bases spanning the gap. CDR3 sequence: CSVEDFLGGTDTQYF. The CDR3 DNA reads TGCAGCGTTGAAGATTTTTTAGGAGGCACAGATACGCAGTATTTT.

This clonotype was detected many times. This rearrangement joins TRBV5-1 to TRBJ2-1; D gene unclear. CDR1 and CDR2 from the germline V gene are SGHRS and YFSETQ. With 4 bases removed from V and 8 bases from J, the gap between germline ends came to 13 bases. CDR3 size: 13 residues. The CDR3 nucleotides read TGCGCCAGCAGCCCCAGGATGGTAGATGAGCAGTTCTTC. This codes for CASSPRMVDEQFF.